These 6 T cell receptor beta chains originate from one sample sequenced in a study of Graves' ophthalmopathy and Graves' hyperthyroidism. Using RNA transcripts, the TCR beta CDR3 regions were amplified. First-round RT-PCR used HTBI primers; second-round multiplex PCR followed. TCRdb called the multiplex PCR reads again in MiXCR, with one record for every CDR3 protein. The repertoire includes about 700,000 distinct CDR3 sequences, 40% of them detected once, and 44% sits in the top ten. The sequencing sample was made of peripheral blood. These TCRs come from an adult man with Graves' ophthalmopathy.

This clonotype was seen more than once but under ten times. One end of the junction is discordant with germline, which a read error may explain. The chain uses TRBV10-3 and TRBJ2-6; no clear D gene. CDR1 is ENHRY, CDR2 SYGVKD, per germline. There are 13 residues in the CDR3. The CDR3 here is CASSRDGANVLTF. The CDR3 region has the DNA TGTGCCAGCAGTAGGGATGGGGCCAACGTCCTGACTTTC.

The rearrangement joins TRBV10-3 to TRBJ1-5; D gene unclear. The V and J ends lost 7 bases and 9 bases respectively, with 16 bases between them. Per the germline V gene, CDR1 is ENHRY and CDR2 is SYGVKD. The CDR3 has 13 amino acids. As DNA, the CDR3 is TGTGCCATCAAGGACGAGACCGGTTCGCCCCAGCATTTT. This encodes CAIKDETGSPQHF.

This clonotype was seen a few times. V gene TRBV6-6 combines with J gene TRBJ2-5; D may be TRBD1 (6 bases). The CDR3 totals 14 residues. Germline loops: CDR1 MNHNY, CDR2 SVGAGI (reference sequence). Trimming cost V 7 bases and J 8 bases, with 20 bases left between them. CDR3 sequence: CASKGTLVHNTQYF. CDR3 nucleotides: TGTGCCAGCAAAGGGACACTGGTACACAATACCCAGTACTTC.

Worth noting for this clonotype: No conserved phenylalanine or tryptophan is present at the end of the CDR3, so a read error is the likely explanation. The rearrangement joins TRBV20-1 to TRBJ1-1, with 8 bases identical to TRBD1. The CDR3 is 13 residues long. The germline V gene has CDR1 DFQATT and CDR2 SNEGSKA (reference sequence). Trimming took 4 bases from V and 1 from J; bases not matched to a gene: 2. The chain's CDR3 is CSATQGANTEAFS. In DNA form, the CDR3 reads TGCAGTGCTACCCAGGGGGCGAACACTGAAGCTTTCTCT.

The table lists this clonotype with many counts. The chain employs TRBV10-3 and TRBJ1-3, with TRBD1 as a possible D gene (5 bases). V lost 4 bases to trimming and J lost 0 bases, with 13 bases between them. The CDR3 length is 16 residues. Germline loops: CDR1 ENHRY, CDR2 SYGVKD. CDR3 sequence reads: CAISGSPGSSGNTIYF. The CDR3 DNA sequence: TGTGCCATCAGTGGATCCCCAGGGAGCTCTGGAAACACCATATATTTT.

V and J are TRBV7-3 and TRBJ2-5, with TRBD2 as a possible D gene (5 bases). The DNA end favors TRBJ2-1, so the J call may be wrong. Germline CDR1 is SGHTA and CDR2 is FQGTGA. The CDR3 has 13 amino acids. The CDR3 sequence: CASSLKLRDGQFF. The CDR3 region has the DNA TGTGCCAGCAGCTTAAAATTACGGGATGGGCAGTTCTTC.